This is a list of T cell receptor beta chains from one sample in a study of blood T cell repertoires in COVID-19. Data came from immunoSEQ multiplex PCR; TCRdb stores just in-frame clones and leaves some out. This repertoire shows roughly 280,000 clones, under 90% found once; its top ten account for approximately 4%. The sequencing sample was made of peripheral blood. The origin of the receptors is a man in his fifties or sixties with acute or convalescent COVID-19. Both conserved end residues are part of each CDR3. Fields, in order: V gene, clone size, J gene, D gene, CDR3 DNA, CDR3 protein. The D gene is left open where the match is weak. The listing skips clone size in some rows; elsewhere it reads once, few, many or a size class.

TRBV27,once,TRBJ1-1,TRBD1,TGTGCCAGCAGTCCCACGGACAGGATGAACACTGAAGCTTTCTTT,CASSPTDRMNTEAFF
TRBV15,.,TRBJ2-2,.,TGTGCCACCAAATTGGGCCCGAACACCGGGGAGCTGTTTTTT,CATKLGPNTGELFF
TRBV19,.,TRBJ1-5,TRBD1,TGTGCCAGTAAGGGACAGAGCAATCAGCCCCAGCATTTT,CASKGQSNQPQHF
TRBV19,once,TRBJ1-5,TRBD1,TGTGCCAGTAGAGATTCCACAGGGGGGACGGGCAATCAGCCCCAGCATTTT,CASRDSTGGTGNQPQHF
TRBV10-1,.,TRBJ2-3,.,TGCGCCAGCAGTGCAAACCAGGCAGATACGCAGTATTTT,CASSANQADTQYF
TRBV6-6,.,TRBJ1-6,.,TGTGCCACTGCACAGGGATATAATTCACCCCTCCACTTT,CATAQGYNSPLHF
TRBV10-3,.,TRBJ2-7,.,TGTGCCATCAGTGATTACGACAGTAGCTCCTACGAGCAGTACTTC,CAISDYDSSSYEQYF
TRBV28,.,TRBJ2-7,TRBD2,TGTGCCAGCAGTTTATGGGCTAGCGGAAACTACGAGCAGTACTTC,CASSLWASGNYEQYF
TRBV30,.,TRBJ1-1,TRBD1,TGTGCCGTAGGAGGGGGCCCACAAGGGATGAACACTGAAGCTTTCTTT,CAVGGGPQGMNTEAFF
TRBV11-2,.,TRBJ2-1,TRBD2,TGTGCCAGCAGCTTAGGGCAGGGGTCTAGCGGGAGCCCCCAGTTCTTC,CASSLGQGSSGSPQFF
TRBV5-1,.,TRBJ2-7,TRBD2,TGCGCCAGCAGCCGCGGGGGGGAATTCTACGAGCAGTACTTC,CASSRGGEFYEQYF
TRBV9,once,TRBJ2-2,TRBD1,TGTGCCAGCAGCAGGACAGGGACCACCGGGGAGCTGTTTTTT,CASSRTGTTGELFF
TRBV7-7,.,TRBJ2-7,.,TGTGCTAGCAGCTGCAGACCGAAGCCTCAGGTTCAACGGCGAGCGGTCCTCTACGAGCAGTACTTC,CASSCRPKPQVQRRAVLYEQYF
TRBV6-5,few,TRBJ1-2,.,TGTGCCAGCAACAAGGGGGGGAACTATGGCTACACCTTC,CASNKGGNYGYTF
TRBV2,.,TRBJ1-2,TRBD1,TGTGCCAGCGGACAGGGGTTTGGCTACACCTTC,CASGQGFGYTF
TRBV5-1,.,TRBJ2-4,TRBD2,TGCGCCCGCAGCTTGGCGATCCTGGGGGGGGGAGCCAAAAACATTCAGTACTTC,CARSLAILGGGAKNIQYF
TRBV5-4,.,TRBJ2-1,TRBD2,TGTGCCAGCAGCCCGGCCCGGGGGGGCAGAATCAATGAGCAGTTCTTC,CASSPARGGRINEQFF
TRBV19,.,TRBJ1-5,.,TGTGCCAGTAGTGTTGAACAGGGATTTCATCAGCCCCAGCATTTT,CASSVEQGFHQPQHF
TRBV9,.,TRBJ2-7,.,TGTGCCAGCAGCGGAACCGGGACACTTGCCTTCTACGAGCAGTACTTC,CASSGTGTLAFYEQYF
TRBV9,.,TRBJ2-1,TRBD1,TGTGCCAGCAGCGATGGGGACAGGGTGATCTTC,CASSDGDRVIF
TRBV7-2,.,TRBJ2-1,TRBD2,TGTGCCAGCAGCATCGTAGGGGAGCGGGAGGGCCGAGAGTTCTTC,CASSIVGEREGREFF
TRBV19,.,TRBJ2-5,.,TGTGCCAGTAGTACCACACAGAGCTCGCCGACCCAGTACTTC,CASSTTQSSPTQYF
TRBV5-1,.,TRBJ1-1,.,TGCGCCAGCAGCTTGGGCAGGGCTGGGACTGAAGCTTTCTTT,CASSLGRAGTEAFF
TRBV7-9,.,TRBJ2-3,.,TGTGCCAGCAGCCCCCTAAATACGCAGTATTTT,CASSPLNTQYF
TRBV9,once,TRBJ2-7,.,TGTGCCAGCAGCGTAGGTGGGACTGCCGCCTACGAGCAGTACTTC,CASSVGGTAAYEQYF